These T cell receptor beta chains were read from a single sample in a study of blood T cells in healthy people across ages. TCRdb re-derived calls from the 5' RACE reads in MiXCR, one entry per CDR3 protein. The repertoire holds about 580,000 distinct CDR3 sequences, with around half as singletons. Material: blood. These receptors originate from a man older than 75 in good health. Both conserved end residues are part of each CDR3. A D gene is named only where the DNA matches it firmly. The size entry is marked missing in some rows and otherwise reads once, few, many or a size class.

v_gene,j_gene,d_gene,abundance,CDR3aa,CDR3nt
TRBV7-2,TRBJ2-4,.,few,CASSHRESIQYF,TGTGCCAGCAGCCACCGGGAGTCCATTCAGTACTTC
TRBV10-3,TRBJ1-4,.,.,CAIKGEGNEKLFF,TGTGCCATCAAGGGGGAGGGCAATGAAAAACTGTTTTTT
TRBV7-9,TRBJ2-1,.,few,CASSSPPVNEQFF,TGTGCCAGCAGCTCCCCACCGGTCAATGAGCAGTTCTTC
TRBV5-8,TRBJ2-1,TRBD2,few,CASTPLRGGGNEQFF,TGTGCCAGCACACCCCTGCGGGGGGGAGGCAATGAGCAGTTCTTC
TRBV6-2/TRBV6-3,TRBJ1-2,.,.,CASSSRHYGYTF,TGTGCCAGCAGTTCCCGTCACTATGGCTACACCTTC
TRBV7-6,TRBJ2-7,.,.,CASSSRTGRAGVEQYF,TGTGCCAGCAGCTCCCGGACAGGGAGGGCCGGGGTCGAGCAGTACTTC
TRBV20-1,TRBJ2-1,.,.,CSARDQGGFSYNEQFF,TGCAGTGCTAGAGACCAGGGGGGATTCTCCTACAATGAGCAGTTCTTC
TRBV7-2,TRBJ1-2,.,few,CASSRLGRYGYTF,TGTGCCAGCAGCCGTTTAGGCCGCTATGGCTACACCTTC
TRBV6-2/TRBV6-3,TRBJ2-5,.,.,CASSLSGVLETQYF,TGTGCCAGCAGCCTCTCAGGGGTTTTGGAGACCCAGTACTTC
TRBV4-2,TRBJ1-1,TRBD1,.,CASSQEGTGEATEAFF,TGTGCCAGCAGCCAAGAGGGCACAGGGGAGGCCACTGAAGCTTTCTTT
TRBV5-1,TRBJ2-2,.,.,CASSFLGGIDTGELFF,TGCGCCAGCAGCTTCCTAGGGGGAATAGACACCGGGGAGCTGTTTTTT
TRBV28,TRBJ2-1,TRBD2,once,CASSKLAGGSNSYNEQFF,TGTGCCAGCAGTAAGCTAGCGGGGGGCTCAAACTCCTACAATGAGCAGTTCTTC
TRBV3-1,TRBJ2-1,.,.,CASSHSYRISNEQFF,TGTGCCAGCAGCCATTCATACAGAATTTCCAATGAGCAGTTCTTC
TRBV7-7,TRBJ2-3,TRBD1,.,CASSTGTGGLDTQYF,TGTGCTAGCAGCACCGGGACAGGGGGTTTAGATACGCAGTATTTT
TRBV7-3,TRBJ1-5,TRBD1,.,CASSLRQGTNQPQHF,TGTGCCAGCAGCTTAAGACAGGGTACCAATCAGCCCCAGCATTTT
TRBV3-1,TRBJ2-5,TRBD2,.,CASSQLADQETQYF,TGTGCCAGCAGCCAACTAGCGGACCAAGAGACCCAGTACTTC
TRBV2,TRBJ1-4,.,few,CASSEDVQKLFF,TGTGCCAGCAGTGAGGACGTACAAAAACTGTTTTTT
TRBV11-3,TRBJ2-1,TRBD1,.,CASSVRTGDARSSYNEQFF,TGTGCCAGCAGCGTCCGGACAGGGGACGCCAGAAGCTCCTACAATGAGCAGTTCTTC